This T cell receptor (beta chain) was recorded in a study of a mutant IDH1 vaccine in newly diagnosed glioma. Notes on this clone: Its antigen is unidentified.

The time point denotes: week 47, end of study. All doses held 300 ug of mutant IDH1 20-mer peptide, with topical imiquimod. The V gene lost 8 bases and the J gene lost 1 base, with 15 bases spanning the gap. CDR1 is MNHNS, CDR2 SASEGT, per germline. CDR3 length equals 15 residues. Data came from immunoSEQ multiplex PCR; TCRdb stores just in-frame clones and leaves some out. This sample carries roughly 34,000 clones, approximately 83% of them seen once, and the ten largest clones take approximately 28%. The source of this sequence is a man younger than 40 with glioma. The specimen was PBMCs, collected from a glioma patient whose treatment included an IDH1 peptide vaccine. The V gene is TRBV6-1, the J gene TRBJ1-5; D uncertain. CDR3 DNA: TGTGCCAGCGCGGAAGAGGGTATAAGCAATCAGCCCCAGCATTTT. Translated, it gives CASAEEGISNQPQHF.